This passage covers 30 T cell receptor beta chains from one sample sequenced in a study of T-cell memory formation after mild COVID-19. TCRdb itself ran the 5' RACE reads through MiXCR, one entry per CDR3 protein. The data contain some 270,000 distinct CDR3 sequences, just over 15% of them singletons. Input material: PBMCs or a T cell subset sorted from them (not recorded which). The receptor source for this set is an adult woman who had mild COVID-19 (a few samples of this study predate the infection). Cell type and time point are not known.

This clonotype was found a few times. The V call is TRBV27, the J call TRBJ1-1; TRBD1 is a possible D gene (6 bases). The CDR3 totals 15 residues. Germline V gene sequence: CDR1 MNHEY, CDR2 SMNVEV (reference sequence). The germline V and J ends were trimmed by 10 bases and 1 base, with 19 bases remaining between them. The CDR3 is CATTRQGSGNTEAFF. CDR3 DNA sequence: TGTGCCACCACGCGCCAGGGGAGCGGGAACACTGAAGCTTTCTTT.

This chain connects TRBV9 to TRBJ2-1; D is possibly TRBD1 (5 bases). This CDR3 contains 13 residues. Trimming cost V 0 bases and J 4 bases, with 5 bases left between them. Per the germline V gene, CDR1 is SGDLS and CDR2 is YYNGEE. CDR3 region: CASSVGTYNEQFF. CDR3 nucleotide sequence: TGTGCCAGCAGCGTAGGGACATACAATGAGCAGTTCTTC.

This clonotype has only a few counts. The CDR3 reads CASSPGTPRDEQYF. CDR3 DNA sequence: TGTGCCAGCTCACCCGGGACACCCAGGGACGAGCAGTACTTC. The chain couples TRBV18 to TRBJ2-7; a weak D match, TRBD1 (6 bases). CDR1 KGHSH and CDR2 LQKENI come from the germline V gene. The V end lost 3 bases, the J end lost 5 bases, and 14 bases lay between the germline ends. The CDR3 totals 14 residues.

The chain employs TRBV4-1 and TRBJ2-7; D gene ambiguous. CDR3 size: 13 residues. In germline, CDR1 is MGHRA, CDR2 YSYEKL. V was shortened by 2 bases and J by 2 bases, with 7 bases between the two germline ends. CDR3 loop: CASSQQQAYEQYF. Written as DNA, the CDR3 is TGCGCCAGCAGCCAACAACAAGCCTACGAGCAGTACTTC.

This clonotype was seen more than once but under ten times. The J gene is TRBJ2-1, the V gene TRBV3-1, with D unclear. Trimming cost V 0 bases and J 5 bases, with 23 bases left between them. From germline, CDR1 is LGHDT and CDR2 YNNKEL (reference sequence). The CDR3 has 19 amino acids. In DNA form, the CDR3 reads TGTGCCAGCAGCCAAGAGCTGGTGTTAGGGCGTCATAACGACAATGAGCAGTTCTTC. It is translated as CASSQELVLGRHNDNEQFF.

The CDR3 here is CASSPGQPQQYF. The CDR3 DNA follows: TGTGCCAGCAGCCCGGGACAGCCCCAGCAGTACTTC. The V gene is TRBV11-1, the J gene TRBJ2-7; TRBD1 matches 7 bases. Germline V gives CDR1 SGHAT, CDR2 FQDESV (reference sequence). This CDR3 contains 12 residues. The V and J ends lost 5 bases and 8 bases, in that order; junction bases with no gene match: 6.

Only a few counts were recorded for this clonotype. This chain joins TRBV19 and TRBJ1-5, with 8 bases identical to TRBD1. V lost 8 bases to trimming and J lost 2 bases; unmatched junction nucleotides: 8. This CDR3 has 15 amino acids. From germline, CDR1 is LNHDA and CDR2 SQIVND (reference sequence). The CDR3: CASDVRGQGNQPQHF. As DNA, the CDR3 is TGTGCCAGTGATGTCAGGGGACAGGGCAATCAGCCCCAGCATTTT.

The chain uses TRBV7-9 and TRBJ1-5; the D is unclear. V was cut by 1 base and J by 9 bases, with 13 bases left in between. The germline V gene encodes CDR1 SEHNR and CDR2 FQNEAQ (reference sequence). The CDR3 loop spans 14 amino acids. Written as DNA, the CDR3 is TGTGCCAGCAGCTTAGATCGTACGATCGGGCCCCAGCATTTT. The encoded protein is CASSLDRTIGPQHF.

The CDR3 coding sequence is TGCGCCAGCAGCCAGCCGGGACAGGGGAGAAATCAGCCCCAGCATTTT. Amino acid sequence: CASSQPGQGRNQPQHF. The chain uses TRBV4-1 and TRBJ1-5; 10 nucleotides align to TRBD1. Germline loops: CDR1 MGHRA, CDR2 YSYEKL. The CDR3 spans 16 residues. V gave up 3 bases and J gave up 4 bases; unmatched junction bases: 6.

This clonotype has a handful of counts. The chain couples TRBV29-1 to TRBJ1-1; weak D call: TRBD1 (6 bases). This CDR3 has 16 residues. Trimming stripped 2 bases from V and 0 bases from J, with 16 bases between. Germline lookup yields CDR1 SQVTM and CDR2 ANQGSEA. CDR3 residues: CSVEHVAGAMNTEAFF. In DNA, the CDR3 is TGCAGCGTTGAACACGTGGCAGGGGCCATGAACACTGAAGCTTTCTTT.

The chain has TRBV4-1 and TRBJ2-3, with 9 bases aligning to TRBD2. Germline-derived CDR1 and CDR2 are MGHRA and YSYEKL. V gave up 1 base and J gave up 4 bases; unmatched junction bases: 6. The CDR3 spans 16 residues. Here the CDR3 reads CASSQGRGGVADTQYF. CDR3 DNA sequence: TGCGCCAGCAGCCAAGGGCGGGGGGGCGTCGCAGATACGCAGTATTTT.

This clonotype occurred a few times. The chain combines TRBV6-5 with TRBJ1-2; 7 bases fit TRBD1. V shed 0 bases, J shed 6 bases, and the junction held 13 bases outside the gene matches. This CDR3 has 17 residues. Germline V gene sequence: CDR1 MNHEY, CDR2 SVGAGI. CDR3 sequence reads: CASSYSATQTGRNGYTF. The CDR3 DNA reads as TGTGCCAGCAGTTACTCGGCGACCCAGACAGGGAGGAATGGCTACACCTTC.

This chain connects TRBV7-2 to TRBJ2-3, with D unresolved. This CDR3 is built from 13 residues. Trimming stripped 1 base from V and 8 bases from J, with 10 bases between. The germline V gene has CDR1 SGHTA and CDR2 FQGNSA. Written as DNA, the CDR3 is TGTGCCAGCAGCTTAGACATCCCCGGTACGCAGTATTTT. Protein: CASSLDIPGTQYF.

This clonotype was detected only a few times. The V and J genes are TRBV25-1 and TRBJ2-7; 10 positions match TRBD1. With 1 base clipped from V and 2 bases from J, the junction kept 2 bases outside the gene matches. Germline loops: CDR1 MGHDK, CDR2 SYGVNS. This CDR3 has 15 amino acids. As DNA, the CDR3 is TGTGCCAGCAGTGAATCCGGGACAGGGGCCTACGAGCAGTACTTC. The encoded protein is CASSESGTGAYEQYF.

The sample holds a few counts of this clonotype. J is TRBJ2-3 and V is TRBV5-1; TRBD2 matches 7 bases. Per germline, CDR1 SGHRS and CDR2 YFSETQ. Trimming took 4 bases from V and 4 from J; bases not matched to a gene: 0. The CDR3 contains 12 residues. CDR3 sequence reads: CASSAGADTQYF. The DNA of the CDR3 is TGCGCCAGCAGCGCGGGAGCAGATACGCAGTATTTT.

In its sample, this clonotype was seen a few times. CDR3 bases: TGCAGTGCCCCCGGACTAGGTCCTACTGGGGTGCAGTTCTTC. It translates to CSAPGLGPTGVQFF. This sequence joins TRBV20-1 and TRBJ2-1, with TRBD2 identical over 7 bases. Trimming removed 6 bases from V and 12 bases from J; junction bases left unmatched: 17. The CDR3 sequence is 14 residues long. Per germline, CDR1 DFQATT and CDR2 SNEGSKA (reference sequence).

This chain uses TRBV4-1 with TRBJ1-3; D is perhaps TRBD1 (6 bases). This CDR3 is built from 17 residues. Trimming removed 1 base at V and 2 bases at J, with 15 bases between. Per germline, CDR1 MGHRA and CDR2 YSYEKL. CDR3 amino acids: CASSQGPRTGTGNTIYF. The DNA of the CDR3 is TGCGCCAGCAGCCAAGGGCCCCGTACAGGGACTGGAAACACCATATATTTT.

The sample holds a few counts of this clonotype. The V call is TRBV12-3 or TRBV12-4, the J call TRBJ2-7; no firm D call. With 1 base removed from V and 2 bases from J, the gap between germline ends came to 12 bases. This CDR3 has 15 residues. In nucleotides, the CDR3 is TGTGCCAGCAGTTTAGTCCCCCAGGAGACCTACGAGCAGTACTTC. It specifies CASSLVPQETYEQYF.

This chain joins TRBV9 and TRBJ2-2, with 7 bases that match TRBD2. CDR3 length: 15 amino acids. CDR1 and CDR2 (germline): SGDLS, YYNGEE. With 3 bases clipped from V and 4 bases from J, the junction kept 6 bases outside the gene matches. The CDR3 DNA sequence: TGTGCCAGCAGCGGACGGACTAGTCCCACCGGGGAGCTGTTTTTT. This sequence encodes CASSGRTSPTGELFF.

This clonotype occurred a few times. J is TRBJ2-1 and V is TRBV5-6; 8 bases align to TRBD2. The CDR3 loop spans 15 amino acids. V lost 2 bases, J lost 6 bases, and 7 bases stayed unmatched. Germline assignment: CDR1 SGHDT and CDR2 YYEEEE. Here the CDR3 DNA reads TGTGCCAGCAGCTTTAGGACTAGCATTCTCAATGAGCAGTTCTTC. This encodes CASSFRTSILNEQFF.

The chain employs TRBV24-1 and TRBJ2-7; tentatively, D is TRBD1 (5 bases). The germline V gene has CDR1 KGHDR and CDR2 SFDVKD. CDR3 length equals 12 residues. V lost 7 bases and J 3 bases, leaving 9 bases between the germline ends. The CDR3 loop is CATRGANYEQYF. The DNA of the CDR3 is TGTGCCACCAGAGGGGCGAACTACGAGCAGTACTTC.

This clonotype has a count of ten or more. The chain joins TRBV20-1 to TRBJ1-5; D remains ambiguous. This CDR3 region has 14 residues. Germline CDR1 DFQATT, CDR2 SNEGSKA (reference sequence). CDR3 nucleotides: TGCAGCGTAGGCGCGGGAACTGTAAATCAGCCCCAGCATTTT. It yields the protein CSVGAGTVNQPQHF.

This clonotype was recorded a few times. The CDR3 DNA reads TGCAGTGCTAGAGATTTAAGGGGGAGGACTGAAGCTTTCTTT. It codes for CSARDLRGRTEAFF. The chain combines TRBV20-1 with TRBJ1-1; D possibly corresponds to TRBD1 (6 bases). CDR3 length equals 14 residues. Trimming cost V 0 bases and J 5 bases, with 13 bases left between them. Germline V gene sequence: CDR1 DFQATT, CDR2 SNEGSKA (reference sequence).

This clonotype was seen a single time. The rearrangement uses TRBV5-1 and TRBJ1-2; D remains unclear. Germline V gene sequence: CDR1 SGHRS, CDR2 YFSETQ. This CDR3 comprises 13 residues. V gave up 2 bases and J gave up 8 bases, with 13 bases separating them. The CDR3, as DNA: TGCGCCAGCAGCTTTTCTCACCGAGACGGCTACACCTTC. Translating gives CASSFSHRDGYTF.

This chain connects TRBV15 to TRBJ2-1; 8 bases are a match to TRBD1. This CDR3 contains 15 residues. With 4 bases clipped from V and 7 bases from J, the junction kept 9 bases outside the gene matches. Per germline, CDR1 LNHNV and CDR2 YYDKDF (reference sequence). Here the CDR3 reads CATSMGQGAWNEQFF. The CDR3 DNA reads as TGTGCCACCAGCATGGGGCAGGGGGCTTGGAATGAGCAGTTCTTC.

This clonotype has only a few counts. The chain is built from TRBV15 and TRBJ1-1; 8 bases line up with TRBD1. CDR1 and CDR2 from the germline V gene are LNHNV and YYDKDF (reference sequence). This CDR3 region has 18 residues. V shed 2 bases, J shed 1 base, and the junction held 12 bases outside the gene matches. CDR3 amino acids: CATSRSGTGRGWNTEAFF. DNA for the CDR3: TGTGCCACCAGCAGATCCGGGACAGGACGGGGGTGGAACACTGAAGCTTTCTTT.

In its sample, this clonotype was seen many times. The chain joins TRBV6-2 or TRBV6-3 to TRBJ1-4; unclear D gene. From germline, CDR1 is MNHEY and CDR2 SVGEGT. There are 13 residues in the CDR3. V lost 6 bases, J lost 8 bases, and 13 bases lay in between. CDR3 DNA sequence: TGTGCCAGCAGGGACCCAGGCGCCGAAAAACTGTTTTTT. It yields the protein CASRDPGAEKLFF.

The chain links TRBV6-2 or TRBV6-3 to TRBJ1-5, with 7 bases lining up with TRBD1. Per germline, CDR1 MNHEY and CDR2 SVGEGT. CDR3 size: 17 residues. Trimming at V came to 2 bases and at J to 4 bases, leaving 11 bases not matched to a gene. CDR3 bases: TGTGCCAGCAGTTACCGGCATACCGGGACAGATAATCAGCCCCAGCATTTT. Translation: CASSYRHTGTDNQPQHF.

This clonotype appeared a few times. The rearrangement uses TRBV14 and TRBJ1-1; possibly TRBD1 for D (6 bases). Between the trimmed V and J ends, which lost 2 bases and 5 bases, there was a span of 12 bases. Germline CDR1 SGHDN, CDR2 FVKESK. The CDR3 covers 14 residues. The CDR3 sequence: CASSQKGGRTEAFF. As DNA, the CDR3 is TGTGCCAGCAGCCAAAAGGGGGGCCGGACTGAAGCTTTCTTT.

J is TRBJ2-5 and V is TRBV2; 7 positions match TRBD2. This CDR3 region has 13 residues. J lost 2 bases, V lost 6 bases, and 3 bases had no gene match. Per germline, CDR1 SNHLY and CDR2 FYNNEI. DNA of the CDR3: TGTGCCAGCAGGACAGCGGGACAAGAGACCCAGTACTTC. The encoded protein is CASRTAGQETQYF.